The sequence of this T cell receptor beta chain was determined in a study of T cell responses to AZD1222 COVID-19 vaccine. Whole-study context: Investigators merged groups given second doses at roughly 4 or roughly 12 weeks. Study-wide points: Two AZD1222 administrations were followed by greater Spike-specific TCR breadth and depth. Sampling that yielded the repertoires occurred only after the peak T cell response.

Comments on this clone: Antigen unknown.

V gave up 2 bases and J gave up 5 bases, with 8 bases separating them. This CDR3 has 13 amino acids. Looked up from germline, CDR1 is SGDLS and CDR2 is YYNGEE. Sequencing used immunoSEQ multiplex PCR; TCRdb keeps in-frame clones, though not all of them. This sample has over 100,000 clones, with over 75% found just once. This specimen was peripheral blood, taken on day 0 of AZD1222 vaccination. This rearrangement joins TRBV9 to TRBJ1-5, with D maybe TRBD1 (5 bases). The TCR sequence derives from an adult in good health. The chain's CDR3 is CASSVRGDQPQHF. In DNA, the CDR3 is TGTGCCAGCAGCGTTAGAGGGGATCAGCCCCAGCATTTT.